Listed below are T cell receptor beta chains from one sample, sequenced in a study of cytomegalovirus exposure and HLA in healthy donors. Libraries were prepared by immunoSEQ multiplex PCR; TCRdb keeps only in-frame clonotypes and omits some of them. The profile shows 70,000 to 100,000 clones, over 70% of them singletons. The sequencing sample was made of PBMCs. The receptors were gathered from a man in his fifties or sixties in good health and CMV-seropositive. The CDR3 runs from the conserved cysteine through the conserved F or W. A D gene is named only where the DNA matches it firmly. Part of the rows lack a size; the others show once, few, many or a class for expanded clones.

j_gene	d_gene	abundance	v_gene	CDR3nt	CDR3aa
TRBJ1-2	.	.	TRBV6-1	TGTGCCAGCAGGGAGACAGAAGACTATGGCTACACCTTC	CASRETEDYGYTF
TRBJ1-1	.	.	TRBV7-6	TGTGCCAGCAGCCTCCTGAACACCCCCTACACTGAAGCTTTCTTT	CASSLLNTPYTEAFF
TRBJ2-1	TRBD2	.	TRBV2	TGTGCCAGCAGTGAGGGTAGGACTAGCGTGAGTGAGCAGTTCTTC	CASSEGRTSVSEQFF
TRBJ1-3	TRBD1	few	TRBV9	TGTGCCAGCAGCGCGAGGACAGGGAATGGAAACACCATATATTTT	CASSARTGNGNTIYF
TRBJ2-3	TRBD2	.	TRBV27	TGTGCCAGCAGTTTTGCGGGGGTTGGCACAGATACGCAGTATTTT	CASSFAGVGTDTQYF
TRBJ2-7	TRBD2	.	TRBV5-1	TGCGCCAGCAGCTTGGGGGCTAGCGGGAGAACATCCGAGCAGTACTTC	CASSLGASGRTSEQYF
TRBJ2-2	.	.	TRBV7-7	TGTGCTAGCAGCTTTGCAGGGGCCCAGAACACCGGGGAGCTGTTTTTT	CASSFAGAQNTGELFF
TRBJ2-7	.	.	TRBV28	TGTGCCAGCCACTCCAGGGTAAGCCCCTACGAGCAGTACTTC	CASHSRVSPYEQYF
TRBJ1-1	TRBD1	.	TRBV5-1	TGCGCCAGCAGCACCGGACAGGGCACTGAAGCTTTCTTT	CASSTGQGTEAFF
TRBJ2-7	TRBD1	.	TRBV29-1	TGCAGCGTCGCTCGAGGGGGACAGGGCTACGAGCAGTACTTC	CSVARGGQGYEQYF
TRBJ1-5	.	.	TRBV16	TGTGCCAGCAGCCAATCGATGGCCCATCAGCCCCAGCATTTT	CASSQSMAHQPQHF